These T cell receptor beta chains were read from a single sample in a study of T cells in Graves' hyperthyroidism and ophthalmopathy. MiXCR was run by TCRdb on the multiplex PCR reads, yielding one entry per CDR3 protein. The profile shows about 500,000 distinct CDR3 sequences, over 15% of them singletons. The sample comprised blood. The receptors stem from a woman under 30 with Graves' hyperthyroidism. Both conserved end residues are part of each CDR3.

v_call cdr3_aa
TRBV6-1 CASSEHRVTEKLFF
TRBV6-2/TRBV6-3 CASSYSMRSGNEKLFF
TRBV28 CASSFNEKLFF
TRBV7-6 CASSINGKKGAYEQYF
TRBV20-1 CSAVQTGNKQYF
TRBV2 CASSEVKAGIRKDTQYF
TRBV20-1 CSANGDSNQPQHF
TRBV6-1 CASSENRGAGYNEQFF
TRBV18 CASSPTGKTNEKLFF
TRBV6-1 CASSEWGTVLSNSPLHF
TRBV2 CASREDRVTDTQYF
TRBV6-2/TRBV6-3 CASSYADSNQPQHF
TRBV2 CASVGGPTDTQYF
TRBV25-1 CASSEAEGLYNEQFF
TRBV7-2 CASSTGPGSGELFF
TRBV7-8 CASSESQGTGNTIYF
TRBV30 CAWSPQYEQFF